This passage covers 8 T cell receptor beta chains from one sample sequenced in a study of identical twins. From the 5' RACE reads, TCRdb called clonotypes with MiXCR, one entry per CDR3 protein. This sample yields fewer than 650,000 distinct CDR3 sequences, of which roughly 7.1% are seen a single time; approximately 1.5% belongs to the top ten. The sample was also linked to a second study, of yellow fever vaccine responses in identical twins.

Input material: PBMCs. The source is a woman in her late teens or twenties in good health.

V usage is TRBV7-9 and J usage is TRBJ2-2; no clear D. V was trimmed by 2 bases and J by 3 bases, leaving 7 bases between them. CDR3 length: 14 amino acids. Germline V gene lookup returns CDR1 SEHNR and CDR2 FQNEAQ (reference sequence). The CDR3 DNA is TGTGCCAGCAGCTTAAGTTGGCACACCGGGGAGCTGTTTTTT. Encoded protein: CASSLSWHTGELFF.

In its sample, this clonotype was seen a few times. V is TRBV7-8 and J is TRBJ2-5; TRBD2 aligns across 11 bases. Trimming took 5 bases from V and 2 from J; bases not matched to a gene: 7. The CDR3 spans 16 residues. CDR1 and CDR2 from the germline V gene are SGHVS and FQNEAQ. CDR3 sequence reads: CASSQRASGGQETQYF. The CDR3 bases are TGTGCCAGCAGCCAGAGGGCTAGCGGGGGGCAAGAGACCCAGTACTTC.

The chain has TRBV12-3 or TRBV12-4 and TRBJ2-2, with unresolved D. The CDR3 length is 14 residues. V lost 6 bases and J 6 bases, leaving 14 bases between the germline ends. The CDR3 bases are TGTGCCAGCAGCCCACGGGCCACCCCCGGGGAGCTGTTTTTT. This codes for CASSPRATPGELFF.

The chain recombines TRBV3-1 with TRBJ2-3; 7 bases line up with TRBD1. The CDR3 is 16 residues long. J lost 0 bases, V lost 0 bases, and 3 bases had no gene match. Germline CDR1 is LGHDT and CDR2 is YNNKEL (reference sequence). The CDR3 region has the DNA TGTGCCAGCAGCCAAGAAGGGGGCAGAAGCACAGATACGCAGTATTTT. This translates into CASSQEGGRSTDTQYF.

Ten or more counts support this clonotype. This chain links TRBV7-7 with TRBJ2-3; 9 positions agree with TRBD1. V was pared by 4 bases and J by 3 bases, with 5 bases of the junction left unmatched. The CDR3 loop spans 15 amino acids. Per germline, CDR1 SSHAT and CDR2 FNYEAQ (reference sequence). CDR3 sequence (DNA): TGTGCCAGCAGCTACCGGGACAGGGTGACAGATACGCAGTATTTT. Translating gives CASSYRDRVTDTQYF.

This clonotype has a count of ten or more. V gene TRBV5-1 combines with J gene TRBJ1-4; unclear D gene. Trimming removed 0 bases from V and 6 bases from J, with 6 bases in between. The CDR3 loop spans 13 amino acids. CDR1 is SGHRS, CDR2 YFSETQ, per germline. Here the CDR3 DNA reads TGCGCCAGCAGCTTGGGGATGGATGAAAAACTGTTTTTT. It is translated as CASSLGMDEKLFF.

Ten or more counts support this clonotype. This chain links TRBV5-1 with TRBJ2-1; D uncertain. Deletions cut 4 bases from V and 1 base from J, with 15 bases between. The CDR3 is 16 residues long. In germline, CDR1 is SGHRS, CDR2 YFSETQ. CDR3 nucleotides: TGCGCCAGCAGCCACAAGGGTTCAGGTTCCTACAATGAGCAGTTCTTC. It is translated as CASSHKGSGSYNEQFF.

This clonotype came up once. This CDR3 fails to terminate in the conserved phenylalanine or tryptophan, so it likely reflects a read error. This chain links TRBV9 with TRBJ2-1; 9 bases line up with TRBD2. This CDR3 has 16 residues. The junction had 7 bases not matched to a gene; V was cut back by 4 bases and J by 2 bases. Germline CDR1 is SGDLS and CDR2 is YYNGEE. CDR3 nucleotide sequence: TGTGCCAGCAGCTTATTAGCGGGAGCCCCCTACAATGAGCAGTTCCTC. Its translation is CASSLLAGAPYNEQFL.